Each of the 3 T cell receptor beta chains below was sequenced from the same sample in a study of blood T cell repertoires in COVID-19. TCRdb keeps only in-frame clones here, not all; method: immunoSEQ multiplex PCR. The sample has approximately 290,000 clones; 75% to 90% are singletons. The sequenced sample consisted of peripheral blood. The origin of the receptors is a man younger than 45 with acute or convalescent COVID-19.

The gene calls are TRBV10-3 and TRBJ1-3, with D uncertain. Trimming removed 4 bases from V and 1 base from J, with 8 bases in between. The CDR3 contains 14 residues. Germline lookup yields CDR1 ENHRY and CDR2 SYGVKD. The CDR3 sequence: CAISAPGSGNTIYF. The CDR3 DNA reads TGTGCCATCAGTGCACCAGGATCTGGAAACACCATATATTTT.

This clone has just one count. The chain links TRBV18 to TRBJ1-3, with D possibly matching TRBD1 (5 bases). Trimming removed 7 bases from V and 0 bases from J, with 16 bases in between. This CDR3 has 16 residues. The germline CDR1 and CDR2 sequences are KGHSH and LQKENI. The CDR3 DNA reads TGTGCCAGCTTCTACTCACAGGAGAACTCTGGAAACACCATATATTTT. It specifies CASFYSQENSGNTIYF.

The chain couples TRBV27 to TRBJ1-2; 11 bases map to TRBD1. CDR1 and CDR2 (germline): MNHEY, SMNVEV (reference sequence). J gave up 4 bases and V 8 bases, and 3 bases lay outside the gene matches. The length of the CDR3 is 13 residues. The CDR3 reads CASRGQGAYGYTF. For the CDR3, the DNA is TGTGCCAGCCGCGGACAGGGGGCCTATGGCTACACCTTC.